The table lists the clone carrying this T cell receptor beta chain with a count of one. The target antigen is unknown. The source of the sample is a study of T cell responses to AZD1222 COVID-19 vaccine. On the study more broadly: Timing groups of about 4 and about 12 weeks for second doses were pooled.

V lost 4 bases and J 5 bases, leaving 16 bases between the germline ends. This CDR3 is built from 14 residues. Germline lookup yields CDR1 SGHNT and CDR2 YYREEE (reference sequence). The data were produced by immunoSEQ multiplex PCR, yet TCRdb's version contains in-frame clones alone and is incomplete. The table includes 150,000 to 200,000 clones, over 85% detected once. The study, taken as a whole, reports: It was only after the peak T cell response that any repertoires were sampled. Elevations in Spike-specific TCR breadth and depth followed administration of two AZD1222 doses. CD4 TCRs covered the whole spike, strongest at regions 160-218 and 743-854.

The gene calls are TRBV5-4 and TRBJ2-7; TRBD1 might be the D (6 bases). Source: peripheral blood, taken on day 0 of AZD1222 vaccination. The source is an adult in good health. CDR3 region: CASSPAAGDHEQYF. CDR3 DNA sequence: TGTGCCAGCAGCCCCGCGGCAGGGGACCACGAGCAGTACTTC.